This entry lists 10 T cell receptor beta chains sequenced from one sample in a study of CD8 T cells in Susac syndrome. cDNA came from about 0.51 to 1 ug RNA primed by random hexamers. TCRdb used MiXCR to reprocess the immunoSEQ multiplex PCR reads, holding one entry per CDR3 protein. In the table there are over 130,000 distinct CDR3 sequences, more than 85% of which are singletons. Sequencing input: CD4+ T cells from PBMCs. These TCRs come from a human donor with Susac syndrome.

The CDR3 region has the DNA TGTGCCAGCAAAGCCTGGCTAACTTCGACTGAAGCTTTCTTT. Its translation is CASKAWLTSTEAFF. J is TRBJ1-1 and V is TRBV28; D call uncertain. The CDR3 spans 14 residues. Germline CDR1 is MDHEN and CDR2 is SYDVKM. V lost 7 bases and J lost 5, with 17 bases in between.

The CDR3 protein is CASSQDRLTGGRHGYTF. CDR3 nucleotide sequence: TGCGCCAGCAGCCAAGATAGGCTGACAGGGGGTCGACATGGCTACACCTTC. The genes are TRBV4-3 and TRBJ1-2; 9 nucleotides align to TRBD1. Germline CDR1 is LGHNA and CDR2 is YSLEER. V trimming: 0 bases; J trimming: 6 bases; junction bases outside the gene matches: 11. The CDR3 has 17 amino acids.

The gene calls are TRBV30 and TRBJ2-7; D ambiguous. This CDR3 region has 15 residues. The germline V gene encodes CDR1 GTSNPN and CDR2 SVGIG (reference sequence). V was trimmed by 3 bases and J by 0 bases, leaving 15 bases between them. The CDR3 nucleotides read TGTGCCTGGAGGATTCTAGGACGGAGCTCCTACGAGCAGTACTTC. Translating it yields CAWRILGRSSYEQYF. Full variable domain (missing parts from reference TRBV30 and TRBJ2-7): SQTIHQWPATLVQPVGSPLSLECTVEGTSNPNLYWYRQAAGRGLQLLFYSVGIGQISSEVPQNLSASRPQDRQFILSSKKLLLSDSGFYLCAWRILGRSSYEQYFGPGTRLTVT.

This chain joins TRBV30 and TRBJ2-7; D might be TRBD2 (6 bases). Per germline, CDR1 GTSNPN and CDR2 SVGIG (reference sequence). The CDR3 is made up of 15 amino acids. Trimming removed 2 bases from V and 0 bases from J, with 14 bases in between. DNA for the CDR3: TGTGCCTGGAGTTCGGGACTCCTGAGCTCCTACGAGCAGTACTTC. As protein: CAWSSGLLSSYEQYF.

The rearrangement uses TRBV30 and TRBJ1-1; 7 positions match TRBD1. CDR1 and CDR2 from the germline V gene are GTSNPN and SVGIG (reference sequence). Trimming removed 4 bases from V and 1 base from J; junction bases left unmatched: 9. The CDR3 is 15 residues long. CDR3 coding DNA: TGTGCCTGGACCCCAGGGGGACGGAGGAACACTGAAGCTTTCTTT. It is translated as CAWTPGGRRNTEAFF. Full variable domain (outside the CDR3, taken from reference TRBV30 and TRBJ1-1): SQTIHQWPATLVQPVGSPLSLECTVEGTSNPNLYWYRQAAGRGLQLLFYSVGIGQISSEVPQNLSASRPQDRQFILSSKKLLLSDSGFYLCAWTPGGRRNTEAFFGQGTRLTVV.

CDR3 sequence reads: CSAWMGGGGTTNIQYF. The CDR3 region has the DNA TGCAGTGCCTGGATGGGTGGGGGCGGGACTACAAACATTCAGTACTTC. This chain joins TRBV20-1 and TRBJ2-4, with D perhaps matching TRBD2 (7 bases). The CDR3 runs 16 residues. Between the trimmed V and J ends, which lost 6 bases and 6 bases, there was a span of 24 bases. Germline CDR1 reads DFQATT; CDR2 reads SNEGSKA (reference sequence).

CDR3 amino acids: CSAAGQNYGYTF. In DNA, the CDR3 is TGCAGCGCCGCCGGGCAGAACTATGGCTACACCTTC. The rearrangement joins TRBV29-1 to TRBJ1-2; no reliable D call. CDR1 SQVTM and CDR2 ANQGSEA come from the germline V gene. The CDR3 totals 12 residues. V gave up 7 bases and J gave up 2 bases, with 11 bases separating them.

The DNA for the CDR3 is TGTGCCTGGAGTGACAGAAGGGGGCAAGCCCAGCATTTT. Translating it yields CAWSDRRGQAQHF. The genes are TRBV30 and TRBJ1-5, with TRBD1 matching over 7 bases. Germline CDR1 reads GTSNPN; CDR2 reads SVGIG (reference sequence). J lost 11 bases, V lost 1 base, and 8 bases had no gene match. The CDR3 sequence is 13 residues long.

The genes are TRBV3-1 and TRBJ1-2; the D gene is possibly TRBD1 (5 bases). The V gene lost 3 bases and the J gene lost 8 bases, with 10 bases spanning the gap. Germline loops: CDR1 LGHDT, CDR2 YNNKEL (reference sequence). This CDR3 region has 12 residues. The DNA of the CDR3 is TGTGCCAGCAGCCAGGGGAGGGGAGGCTACACCTTC. As protein: CASSQGRGGYTF.

V is TRBV12-3 or TRBV12-4 and J is TRBJ1-1; D may be TRBD1 (5 bases). V dropped 1 base and J dropped 1 base, with 10 bases sitting between them. The CDR3 has 15 residues. The CDR3 reads CASSLGWTPNTEAFF. The CDR3 DNA reads TGTGCCAGCAGTTTAGGATGGACACCGAACACTGAAGCTTTCTTT.